This T cell receptor (beta chain) was recovered during a study of spatial heterogeneity in lung cancer. Findings and limits, study-wide: Tumor mutation count correlated with how many alpha and beta TCRs expanded intratumorally.

TCRdb re-analysed the 5' RACE reads in MiXCR, keeping a single row per CDR3 protein. The table has 600 to 750 distinct CDR3 sequences, around 35% seen once. This clonotype was counted a few times. As yet, its antigen is unknown. The CDR3 runs 14 residues. The V gene end was trimmed by 5 bases and the J gene end by 1 base; junction bases not matched to a gene: 4. CDR1 is SGHAT and CDR2 is FQNNGV in the germline V gene. As to time point: sample taken at primary tumor resection. The donor population consisted of more than 55 patients with untreated, early-stage non-small cell lung cancer. Whole RNA was taken from tumor, nontumor lung or frozen PBMC; it was then sequenced unsorted.

The source material was lung tumor tissue, sampled at surgery. The chain is built from TRBV11-2 and TRBJ2-5, with TRBD1 identical over 7 bases. The receptor's source is a male donor with early-stage non-small cell lung cancer. CDR3 loop: CASSAQGTQETQYF. Written as DNA, the CDR3 is TGTGCCAGCAGCGCACAGGGGACCCAAGAGACCCAGTACTTC.